This T cell receptor beta chain was recorded in a study of T-cell reconstitution after alpha-beta-depleted transplantation in children. Using unique molecular identifiers, the investigators prepared the TCRbeta library. TCRdb redid the calling of the PCR reads with MiXCR, one entry per CDR3 protein. The sample has over 550,000 distinct CDR3 sequences, approximately 10% seen once. This clonotype was found many times. Losses at the gene ends were 5 bases for V and 9 bases for J; bases not matched to a gene: 6. Germline loops: CDR1 MNHEY, CDR2 SMNVEV (reference sequence). The CDR3 consists of 14 residues.

The chain combines TRBV27 with TRBJ1-6; 8 nucleotides align to TRBD1. This receptor was obtained from a human donor who donated a stem cell graft to a child with acute myeloid leukemia. The sample in question was PBMCs from the stem cell graft donor, obtained from the stem cell graft. The CDR3 DNA reads as TGTGCCAGCAGTCGATGGGACAGGAGTTCACCCCTCCACTTT. Translating it yields CASSRWDRSSPLHF.